Below, 22 T cell receptor beta chains from the same sample are listed, as sequenced in a study of cytomegalovirus exposure and HLA in healthy donors. The study ran its PCR with 60 Vbeta and 13 Jbeta primers. Clones were read by immunoSEQ multiplex PCR, and TCRdb kept only the in-frame ones, dropping some. The repertoire holds roughly 180,000 clones, with about three quarters as singletons. Sequences were obtained from PBMCs. Every receptor here comes from a female donor in good health and CMV-seronegative.

The chain couples TRBV6-1 to TRBJ2-3; a possible D gene is TRBD2 (5 bases). Germline V gene lookup returns CDR1 MNHNS and CDR2 SASEGT. This CDR3 spans 15 amino acids. V was trimmed by 2 bases and J by 1 base, leaving 10 bases between them. This CDR3 reads CASSERGWRTDTQYF. The DNA of the CDR3 is TGTGCCAGCAGTGAACGCGGGTGGCGCACAGATACGCAGTATTTT.

This chain joins TRBV9 and TRBJ2-7, with 8 bases aligning to TRBD1. The V gene end was trimmed by 3 bases and the J gene end by 0 bases; junction bases not matched to a gene: 5. Germline V gene sequence: CDR1 SGDLS, CDR2 YYNGEE. This CDR3 is 15 amino acids long. Written as DNA, the CDR3 is TGTGCCAGCAGCGCGGGACAGGCGAGCTCCTACGAGCAGTACTTC. The encoded protein is CASSAGQASSYEQYF.

The rearrangement uses TRBV9 and TRBJ1-2; D not certain. The CDR3 covers 14 residues. The V end lost 0 bases, the J end lost 4 bases, and 10 bases lay between the germline ends. Germline assignment: CDR1 SGDLS and CDR2 YYNGEE. In DNA form, the CDR3 reads TGTGCCAGCAGCGTAGGAGAGGGAGGCTATGGCTACACCTTC. This translates into CASSVGEGGYGYTF.

Comment on this clone: Other DNA sequences in this specimen translate into the identical CDR3. This chain connects TRBV11-3 to TRBJ2-1; D possibly corresponds to TRBD2 (6 bases). Trimming took 5 bases from V and 7 from J, leaving 21 bases between them. CDR1 is SGHNT and CDR2 is YENEEA in the germline V gene. This CDR3 contains 16 residues. CDR3 protein: CASSKTSGLFENEQFF. CDR3 nucleotides: TGTGCCAGCAGCAAGACCAGCGGGCTTTTCGAAAATGAGCAGTTCTTC.

The V gene is TRBV18, the J gene TRBJ2-2; no reliable D call. CDR3 length equals 14 residues. Germline V lookup: CDR1 KGHSH, CDR2 LQKENI. V shed 3 bases and J shed 2 bases, with 7 bases lying between them. CDR3 residues: CASSPQQNTGELFF. CDR3 in DNA: TGTGCCAGCTCACCTCAACAAAACACCGGGGAGCTGTTTTTT.

This clone has a single count. The V call is TRBV9, the J call TRBJ2-7, with D maybe TRBD1 (5 bases). There are 13 residues in the CDR3. Trimming removed 4 bases from V and 5 bases from J, with 13 bases in between. Germline CDR1 SGDLS, CDR2 YYNGEE. The CDR3 DNA reads as TGTGCCAGCAGCCAAAAAACAGGTAACGAGCAGTACTTC. Translating gives CASSQKTGNEQYF.

The rearrangement joins TRBV2 to TRBJ2-7; D remains unclear. This CDR3 spans 13 amino acids. V was pared by 6 bases and J by 1 base, with 10 bases between. From germline, CDR1 is SNHLY and CDR2 FYNNEI. Written as DNA, the CDR3 is TGTGCCAGCAGACAGACGTTATCCTACGAGCAGTACTTC. Protein sequence: CASRQTLSYEQYF.

Details on this clone: One end of the junction does not line up with germline, which may come from a read error. The rearrangement joins TRBV29-1 to TRBJ2-4; weak D call: TRBD1 (6 bases). CDR3 length: 14 amino acids. CDR1 is SQVTM, CDR2 ANQGSEA, per germline. The CDR3 protein is CSATPTGRLNSQYF. DNA of the CDR3: TGCAGCGCTACACCGACAGGAAGGTTGAACAGTCAGTACTTC.

The J gene is TRBJ1-1, the V gene TRBV6-5; D is perhaps TRBD1 (5 bases). This CDR3 has 13 amino acids. Trimming removed 6 bases at V and 1 base at J, with 9 bases between. Germline-derived CDR1 and CDR2 are MNHEY and SVGAGI. CDR3 sequence (DNA): TGTGCCAGCAGCCGCGACAGGAACACTGAAGCTTTCTTT. This encodes CASSRDRNTEAFF.

The chain recombines TRBV19 with TRBJ1-6; D is undetermined. CDR3 size: 15 residues. The germline gives CDR1 LNHDA, CDR2 SQIVND (reference sequence). Between the trimmed V and J ends, which lost 1 base and 9 bases, there was a span of 13 bases. This chain's CDR3 is CASSIGSGGGSPLHF. The CDR3 DNA is TGTGCCAGTAGTATAGGATCCGGCGGAGGTTCACCCCTCCACTTT.

The chain links TRBV6-1 to TRBJ1-1; 7 nucleotides agree with TRBD1. Germline values: CDR1 MNHNS, CDR2 SASEGT. With V trimmed by 4 bases and J by 4 bases, 12 bases remained unmatched. CDR3 length: 16 amino acids. The CDR3 here is CASSGGQIIWGTEAFF. The DNA of the CDR3 is TGTGCCAGCAGTGGGGGACAGATAATCTGGGGCACTGAAGCTTTCTTT.

The CDR3 loop reads CASSLGTGTQPQHF. CDR3 nucleotides: TGCGCCAGCAGCTTAGGGACAGGGACTCAGCCCCAGCATTTT. This chain connects TRBV5-1 to TRBJ1-5; 9 nucleotides agree with TRBD1. The length of the CDR3 is 14 residues. J gave up 6 bases and V 2 bases, and 3 bases lay outside the gene matches. Germline CDR1 SGHRS, CDR2 YFSETQ.

The sample holds one count of this clone. This chain connects TRBV6-5 to TRBJ1-2; D might be TRBD1 (6 bases). This CDR3 has 14 residues. With 9 bases removed from V and 6 bases from J, the gap between germline ends came to 20 bases. Germline assignment: CDR1 MNHEY and CDR2 SVGAGI. The DNA for the CDR3 is TGTGCCAGTACCCGTAACCGGGACACACATGGCTACACCTTC. It encodes CASTRNRDTHGYTF.

The chain joins TRBV10-3 to TRBJ2-7; weak D call: TRBD1 (5 bases). V lost 6 bases, J lost 1 base, and 10 bases lay in between. Germline values: CDR1 ENHRY, CDR2 SYGVKD. This CDR3 contains 13 residues. The CDR3 coding sequence is TGTGCCATCAGGTTGACAGATTCCTACGAGCAGTACTTC. Its translation is CAIRLTDSYEQYF.

Only one count was recorded for this clone. The chain combines TRBV4-1 with TRBJ2-7; 7 bases match TRBD2. J lost 1 base, V lost 0 bases, and 9 bases had no gene match. Germline CDR1 reads MGHRA; CDR2 reads YSYEKL. The CDR3 loop spans 17 amino acids. The CDR3: CASSQDSRGVYSYEQYF. CDR3 nucleotide sequence: TGCGCCAGCAGCCAAGATTCCCGGGGGGTCTATTCCTACGAGCAGTACTTC.

The V call is TRBV7-2, the J call TRBJ2-1, with D perhaps matching TRBD2 (6 bases). The ends were cut back, 3 bases at V and 5 bases at J, with 11 bases in the middle. The length of the CDR3 is 14 residues. Germline CDR1 reads SGHTA; CDR2 reads FQGNSA. The CDR3 sequence is CASSFWEANNEQFF. Here the CDR3 DNA reads TGTGCCAGCAGCTTTTGGGAGGCCAACAATGAGCAGTTCTTC.

The genes are TRBV5-1 and TRBJ2-3, with 8 bases lining up with TRBD2. The length of the CDR3 is 15 residues. V shed 1 base and J 6 bases; nucleotides not matched to a gene: 7. From germline, CDR1 is SGHRS and CDR2 YFSETQ. CDR3 sequence reads: CASSLIAGPGDTQYF. The CDR3 DNA reads TGCGCCAGCAGCTTGATAGCGGGGCCGGGGGATACGCAGTATTTT.

The CDR3 DNA reads as TGTGCCACCCATGGGACTAGCGGGAGTCGCACAGATACGCAGTATTTT. Protein product: CATHGTSGSRTDTQYF. This chain uses TRBV19 with TRBJ2-3; 14 bases are a match to TRBD2. The CDR3 runs 16 residues. CDR1 is LNHDA and CDR2 is SQIVND in the germline V gene (reference sequence). V lost 10 bases, J lost 1 base, and 7 bases stayed unmatched.

J is TRBJ1-6 and V is TRBV4-1; the D gene is possibly TRBD1 (6 bases). The germline V gene has CDR1 MGHRA and CDR2 YSYEKL. The CDR3 consists of 15 residues. Trimming cost V 0 bases and J 10 bases, with 13 bases left between them. CDR3 loop: CASSQERTVYSPLHF. CDR3 coding DNA: TGCGCCAGCAGCCAAGAAAGGACAGTCTACTCACCCCTCCACTTT.

J is TRBJ2-7 and V is TRBV7-2; 7 bases are a match to TRBD1. The length of the CDR3 is 15 residues. The V segment lost 1 base and the J segment 3 bases; nucleotides outside the gene matches: 6. Germline assignment: CDR1 SGHTA and CDR2 FQGNSA. As DNA, the CDR3 is TGTGCCAGCAGCTTAGGAGACAGGGCCAACTACGAGCAGTACTTC. Its protein is CASSLGDRANYEQYF. The full variable domain, with the rest looked up from reference TRBV7-2 and TRBJ2-7, is GAGVSQSPSNKVTEKGKDVELRCDPISGHTALYWYRQSLGQGLEFLIYFQGNSAPDKSGLPSDRFSAERTGGSVSTLTIQRTQQEDSAVYLCASSLGDRANYEQYFGPGTRLTVT.

V is TRBV18 and J is TRBJ2-2; TRBD1 matches 10 bases. V dropped 3 bases and J dropped 4; count of bases not matched to a gene: 5. The CDR3 contains 16 residues. Germline-derived CDR1 and CDR2 are KGHSH and LQKENI. This CDR3 is CASSPRTGGATGELFF. CDR3 DNA sequence: TGTGCCAGCTCACCGAGGACAGGGGGGGCCACCGGGGAGCTGTTTTTT.

This chain joins TRBV9 and TRBJ2-7; D unclear. Germline V lookup: CDR1 SGDLS, CDR2 YYNGEE. Between the trimmed V and J ends, which lost 0 bases and 5 bases, there was a span of 12 bases. The CDR3 runs to 14 residues. CDR3 bases: TGTGCCAGCAGCGTAGATGGAGTAGGCCACGAGCAGTACTTC. Its translation: CASSVDGVGHEQYF.